This TCR beta chain was observed in a study of T cell responses to AZD1222 COVID-19 vaccine listed by TCRdb under 2021. Looking at the study overall: AZD1222 recipients given second doses at about 4 weeks or at about 12 weeks were pooled, since spike-specific TCR depth and breadth were not found to differ between the two schedules. Trial participants were enrolled by age into subgroups of 18-55, 56-69 and 70-plus years, and 148, 28 and 57 TCR-sequenced participants, respectively, were included in these subgroups. A total of 233 trial participants underwent TCR sequencing, of whom around 210 had received two doses of AZD1222 and some 25 had received two doses of the MenACWY control vaccine. General findings and caveats noted by the study authors: Participants were mostly white British, with more females than males. The authors suggested clonal diversity may have been underestimated. Nearly half of unique spike-specific TCRs reportedly recognized epitopes outside regions mutated in the B.1.351 and B.1.1.7 variants. In the small 56-69-year group, the increase in depth fell short of significance, most likely because of low power. Conclusions about previously exposed vaccinees are limited because only six or seven AZD1222 recipients were SARS-CoV-2 seropositive at baseline. Because no samples from the day 14 peak response were available, repertoires could be characterized only after the peak T cell response. Spike-specific TCR breadth and depth rose significantly after two AZD1222 doses compared with day 0 and with MenACWY recipients. Vaccine-associated CD4 TCRs spanned the whole spike protein, with dominant responses in regions 160-218 and 743-854.

The time point label here, explained by the study, means: baseline before first vaccination. The vaccinee samples were drawn from two UK trials, COV001 and COV002, one of which was a single-blind randomized controlled phase 2/3 trial testing AZD1222 (ChAdOx1 nCoV-19) in healthy adults. Trial participant PBMC samples were collected at day 0 and day 28 after the second dose for TCRbeta chain sequencing. The CDR3 regions of human TCRbeta chains were analyzed by immunosequencing. Regarding the original processing steps: Repertoire TCRs were checked for matches against a reference library of SARS-CoV-2-specific TCRs that had been generated using the MIRA antigen-specificity platform. Breadth was defined as the fraction of unique TCRs that were SARS-CoV-2-associated. Depth was defined as the fraction of total T cells that were SARS-CoV-2-associated. Each spike-specific TCR was assigned to its reactive spike region and to a CD4 or CD8 class using the MIRA data. Log10-transformed breadth and depth values were compared by one-way ANOVA with Sidak's multiple comparisons tests. Not all clones reach the TCRdb copy of this immuneACCESS table, which keeps in-frame sequences only. Checked studies attribute under half of the gap to unresolved V genes and leave the rest unexplained. V, J and clone size were drawn from that table, and D and trimming were deduced from the DNA. This sample lists under 150,000 clones; more than 75% were detected once. The ten largest clones take up roughly 4% of the sample.

Note on this clone: What antigen it recognizes has not been identified. Per-base quality was not reported, and no clone a single base away is much larger than it.

The source is an adult in good health. Sequenced here: peripheral blood, sampled on day 0 of AZD1222 vaccination.

The bases read TGTGCCAGCAGTGAAGGACTAGCGGGGGACAATGAGCAGTTCTTC. It translates as CASSEGLAGDNEQFF. Rearrangement joined TRBV6-4 to TRBJ2-1; 13 bases in the junction line up with TRBD2. The CDR3 starts with the cysteine, ends with the phenylalanine, and has 15 residues. Just CDR3 DNA is preserved here, 45 bases in frame from base 1. The germline V gene sets CDR1 to MRHNA and CDR2 to SNTAGT. V loses 3 bases at its end and J loses 5 bases; junction bases beyond the gene matches: 1.